These 15 T cell receptor beta chains were sequenced from one sample in a study of cytomegalovirus exposure and HLA in healthy donors. Measured with immunoSEQ multiplex PCR; TCRdb has only the in-frame clones, and not every one. The table includes some 76,000 clones, approximately 94% detected once. The material sequenced was PBMCs. All receptors derive from a woman aged 18 to 35 in good health and CMV-seropositive.

Here the CDR3 DNA reads TGTGCCAGCAGCGTAACCGGGGGGCCCATGTACGAGCAGTACTTC. It specifies CASSVTGGPMYEQYF. This rearrangement joins TRBV9 to TRBJ2-7; TRBD2 might be the D (7 bases). This CDR3 region has 15 residues. The germline V gene encodes CDR1 SGDLS and CDR2 YYNGEE. Trimming shortened V by 1 base and J by 4 bases, and 15 bases separated the two germline ends.

V is TRBV4-2 and J is TRBJ2-2, with a possible D match to TRBD1 (5 bases). V was pared by 0 bases and J by 5 bases, with 10 bases between. The CDR3 extends over 15 amino acids. The germline V gene encodes CDR1 LGHNA and CDR2 YNFKEQ. The CDR3: CASSQEPRVTGELFF. The CDR3 nucleotides read TGTGCCAGCAGCCAAGAGCCCAGGGTAACCGGGGAGCTGTTTTTT.

The chain combines TRBV11-3 with TRBJ1-1; 8 bases map to TRBD1. J was trimmed by 0 bases and V by 5 bases; bases with no gene match: 2. From germline, CDR1 is SGHNT and CDR2 YENEEA. The CDR3 runs 14 residues. In nucleotides, the CDR3 is TGTGCCAGCAGCCGGACAGGGCTGAACACTGAAGCTTTCTTT. Its protein product is CASSRTGLNTEAFF.

This chain links TRBV5-6 with TRBJ2-7, with a weak D call TRBD1 (5 bases). This CDR3 is 14 amino acids long. V gave up 4 bases and J gave up 0 bases, with 11 bases separating them. From germline, CDR1 is SGHDT and CDR2 YYEEEE. CDR3 protein: CASSPDKDSYEQYF. The CDR3 DNA sequence: TGTGCCAGCAGCCCGGACAAAGACTCCTACGAGCAGTACTTC.

The rearrangement uses TRBV9 and TRBJ2-3; TRBD1 is a possible D gene (6 bases). The CDR3 covers 17 residues. CDR1 is SGDLS and CDR2 is YYNGEE in the germline V gene. V was shortened by 1 base and J by 3 bases, with 18 bases between the two germline ends. The chain's CDR3 is CASSVRGAGDPTDTQYF. The CDR3, as DNA: TGTGCCAGCAGCGTAAGGGGCGCAGGGGATCCGACAGATACGCAGTATTTT. Full variable domain (remainder filled in from reference TRBV9 and TRBJ2-3): DSGVTQTPKHLITATGQRVTLRCSPRSGDLSVYWYQQSLDQGLQFLIQYYNGEERAKGNILERFSAQQFPDLHSELNLSSLELGDSALYFCASSVRGAGDPTDTQYFGPGTRLTVL.

The genes are TRBV5-1 and TRBJ2-7; tentatively, D is TRBD1 (6 bases). Germline lookup yields CDR1 SGHRS and CDR2 YFSETQ. The CDR3 sequence is 13 residues long. V dropped 2 bases and J dropped 1 base, with 7 bases sitting between them. The CDR3, as DNA: TGCGCCAGCAGCTTTGGACAGTCCTACGAGCAGTACTTC. Protein product: CASSFGQSYEQYF.

This clone has just one count. V and J are TRBV28 and TRBJ1-4; 8 bases are shared with TRBD1. Germline lookup yields CDR1 MDHEN and CDR2 SYDVKM. The V segment lost 3 bases and the J segment 0 bases; nucleotides outside the gene matches: 3. The CDR3 contains 16 residues. For the CDR3, the DNA is TGTGCCAGCAGTTTCCCACAGGGGGCAACTAATGAAAAACTGTTTTTT. Amino acid sequence: CASSFPQGATNEKLFF.

The V gene is TRBV7-9, the J gene TRBJ1-1; possible D gene TRBD1, 5 bases. V was pared by 7 bases and J by 1 base, with 13 bases between. The CDR3 is 14 amino acids. CDR1 and CDR2 (germline): SEHNR, FQNEAQ (reference sequence). Here the CDR3 reads CASIPDKSNTEAFF. The CDR3 DNA follows: TGTGCCAGCATCCCGGACAAATCGAACACTGAAGCTTTCTTT.

This clone was observed a few times. This sequence joins TRBV2 and TRBJ1-1, with a possible D match to TRBD1 (6 bases). CDR3 length: 11 amino acids. V dropped 6 bases and J dropped 8 bases, with 10 bases sitting between them. Germline assignment: CDR1 SNHLY and CDR2 FYNNEI. The CDR3 region is CASRTGYEAFF. CDR3 nucleotide sequence: TGTGCCAGCAGGACAGGTTACGAAGCTTTCTTT.

The chain joins TRBV15 to TRBJ2-7; D is unclear. V gave up 0 bases and J gave up 0 bases, with 6 bases separating them. This CDR3 is 14 amino acids long. Germline V lookup: CDR1 LNHNV, CDR2 YYDKDF (reference sequence). The CDR3 loop reads CATSREDTSYEQYF. The CDR3 DNA is TGTGCCACCAGCAGAGAAGACACCTCCTACGAGCAGTACTTC. The full variable domain, in which reference TRBV15 and TRBJ2-7 provide the parts outside the CDR3, is DAMVIQNPRYQVTQFGKPVTLSCSQTLNHNVMYWYQQKSSQAPKLLFHYYDKDFNNEADTPDNFQSRRPNTSFCFLDIRSPGLGDTAMYLCATSREDTSYEQYFGPGTRLTVT.

This chain connects TRBV28 to TRBJ1-2; 8 bases fit TRBD1. Germline CDR1 and CDR2: MDHEN and SYDVKM. CDR3 length: 13 residues. V lost 5 bases and J lost 5; bases outside the gene matches: 4. CDR3 in DNA: TGTGCCAGCAGTCTCGGACAGGGTTATGGCTACACCTTC. Amino acid sequence: CASSLGQGYGYTF.

The chain recombines TRBV7-2 with TRBJ2-3; 9 bases are a match to TRBD2. Per the germline V gene, CDR1 is SGHTA and CDR2 is FQGNSA. Germline trimming cut 1 base from V and 0 bases from J; bases unmatched to any gene: 5. The CDR3 is made up of 17 amino acids. The CDR3 DNA follows: TGTGCCAGCAGCTTAGGCCCTAGCGGGACTAGCACAGATACGCAGTATTTT. This codes for CASSLGPSGTSTDTQYF.

The V gene is TRBV29-1, the J gene TRBJ2-5; D call uncertain. The CDR3 runs to 15 residues. Germline V gene sequence: CDR1 SQVTM, CDR2 ANQGSEA. The germline V and J ends were trimmed by 3 bases and 2 bases, with 16 bases remaining between them. The CDR3 sequence: CSVDGLQILQETQYF. The CDR3 coding sequence is TGCAGCGTTGACGGTCTACAGATTCTTCAAGAGACCCAGTACTTC.

The gene calls are TRBV19 and TRBJ2-3; perhaps TRBD2 as D (6 bases). Germline assignment: CDR1 LNHDA and CDR2 SQIVND (reference sequence). V was shortened by 3 bases and J by 2 bases, with 15 bases between the two germline ends. This CDR3 region has 16 residues. The CDR3 DNA reads as TGTGCCAGTAGTATGGGGACTCCCGTGTCCACAGATACGCAGTATTTT. Protein sequence: CASSMGTPVSTDTQYF.

This chain joins TRBV7-9 and TRBJ1-2; 9 nucleotides line up with TRBD1. Trimming took 0 bases from V and 9 from J; bases not matched to a gene: 11. This CDR3 comprises 16 residues. Germline CDR1 SEHNR, CDR2 FQNEAQ (reference sequence). CDR3 in DNA: TGTGCCAGCAGCTTAGCGCTGGGGGACAGGGCTTTTAGCTACACCTTC. Encoded protein: CASSLALGDRAFSYTF. Based on the CDR3 plus reference TRBV7-9 and TRBJ1-2, the full variable domain is DTGVSQNPRHKITKRGQNVTFRCDPISEHNRLYWYRQTLGQGPEFLTYFQNEAQLEKSRLLSDRFSAERPKGSFSTLEIQRTEQGDSAMYLCASSLALGDRAFSYTFGSGTRLTVV.